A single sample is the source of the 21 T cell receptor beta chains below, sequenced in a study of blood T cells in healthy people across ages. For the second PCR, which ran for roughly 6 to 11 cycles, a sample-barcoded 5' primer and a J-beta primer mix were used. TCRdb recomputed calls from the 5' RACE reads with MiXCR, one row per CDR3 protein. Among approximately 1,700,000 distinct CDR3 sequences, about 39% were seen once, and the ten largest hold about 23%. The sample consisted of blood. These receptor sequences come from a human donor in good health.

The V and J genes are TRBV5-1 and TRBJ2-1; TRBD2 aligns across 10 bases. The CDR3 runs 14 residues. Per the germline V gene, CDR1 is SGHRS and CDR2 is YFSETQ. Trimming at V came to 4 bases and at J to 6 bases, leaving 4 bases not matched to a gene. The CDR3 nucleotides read TGCGCCAGCAGCCCATGGACTAGCGGCAATGAGCAGTTCTTC. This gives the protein CASSPWTSGNEQFF.

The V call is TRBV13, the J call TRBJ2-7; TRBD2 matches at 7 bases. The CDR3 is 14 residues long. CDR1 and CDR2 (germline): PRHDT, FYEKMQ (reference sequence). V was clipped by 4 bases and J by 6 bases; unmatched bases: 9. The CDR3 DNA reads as TGTGCCAGCAGCTCCCGGACTAGGCTTCGCGAGCAGTACTTC. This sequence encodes CASSSRTRLREQYF.

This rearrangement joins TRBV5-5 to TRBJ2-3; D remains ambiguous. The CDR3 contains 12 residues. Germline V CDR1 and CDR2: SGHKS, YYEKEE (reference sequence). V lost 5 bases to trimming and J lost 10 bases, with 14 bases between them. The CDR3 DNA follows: TGTGCCAGCAGGTCCGACGGATCACCGCAGTATTTT. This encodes CASRSDGSPQYF.

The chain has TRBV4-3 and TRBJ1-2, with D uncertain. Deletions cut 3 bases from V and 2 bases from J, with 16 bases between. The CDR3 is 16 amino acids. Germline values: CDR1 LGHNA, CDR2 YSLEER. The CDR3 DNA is TGCGCCAGCAGCCATAGACCCGGGCAGCGAAACTATGGCTACACCTTC. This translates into CASSHRPGQRNYGYTF.

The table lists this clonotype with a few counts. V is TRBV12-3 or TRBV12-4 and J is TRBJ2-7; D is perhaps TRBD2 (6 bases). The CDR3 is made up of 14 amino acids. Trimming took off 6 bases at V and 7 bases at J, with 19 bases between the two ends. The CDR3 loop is CASSQGPRGLEQYF. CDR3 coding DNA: TGTGCCAGCAGCCAGGGTCCCCGGGGGTTGGAGCAGTACTTC.

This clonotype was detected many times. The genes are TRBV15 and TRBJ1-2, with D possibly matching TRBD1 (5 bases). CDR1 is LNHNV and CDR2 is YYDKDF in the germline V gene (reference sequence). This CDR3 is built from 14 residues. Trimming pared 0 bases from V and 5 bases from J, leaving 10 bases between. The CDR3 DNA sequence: TGTGCCACCAGCAGAGATTATGGGGGATATGGCTACACCTTC. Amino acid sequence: CATSRDYGGYGYTF.

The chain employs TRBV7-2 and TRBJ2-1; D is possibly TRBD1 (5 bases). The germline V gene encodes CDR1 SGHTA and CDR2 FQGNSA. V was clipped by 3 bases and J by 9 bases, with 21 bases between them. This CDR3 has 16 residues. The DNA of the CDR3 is TGTGCCAGCAGCTTGTATGGTATAGGGGCCTCAGGTGAGCAGTTCTTC. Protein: CASSLYGIGASGEQFF.

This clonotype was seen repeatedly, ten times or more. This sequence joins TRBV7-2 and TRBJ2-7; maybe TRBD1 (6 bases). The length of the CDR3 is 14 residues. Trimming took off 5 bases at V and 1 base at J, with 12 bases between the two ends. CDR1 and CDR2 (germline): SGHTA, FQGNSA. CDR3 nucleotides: TGTGCCAGCAGCCCTTTGACAGGATCCTACGAGCAGTACTTC. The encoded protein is CASSPLTGSYEQYF. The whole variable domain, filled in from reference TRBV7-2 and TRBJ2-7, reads GAGVSQSPSNKVTEKGKDVELRCDPISGHTALYWYRQSLGQGLEFLIYFQGNSAPDKSGLPSDRFSAERTGGSVSTLTIQRTQQEDSAVYLCASSPLTGSYEQYFGPGTRLTVT.

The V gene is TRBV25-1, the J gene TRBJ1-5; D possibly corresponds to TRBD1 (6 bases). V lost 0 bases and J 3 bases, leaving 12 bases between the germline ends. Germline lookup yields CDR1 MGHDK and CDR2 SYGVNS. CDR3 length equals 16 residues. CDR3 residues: CASSEYPGQINQPQHF. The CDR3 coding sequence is TGTGCCAGCAGTGAATATCCCGGACAGATCAATCAGCCCCAGCATTTT.

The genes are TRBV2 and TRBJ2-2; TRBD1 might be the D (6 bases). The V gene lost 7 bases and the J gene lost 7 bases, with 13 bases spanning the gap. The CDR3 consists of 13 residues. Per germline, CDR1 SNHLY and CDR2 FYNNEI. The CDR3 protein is CASNRAYSGELFF. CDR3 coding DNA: TGTGCCAGCAACAGGGCTTATAGCGGGGAGCTGTTTTTT.

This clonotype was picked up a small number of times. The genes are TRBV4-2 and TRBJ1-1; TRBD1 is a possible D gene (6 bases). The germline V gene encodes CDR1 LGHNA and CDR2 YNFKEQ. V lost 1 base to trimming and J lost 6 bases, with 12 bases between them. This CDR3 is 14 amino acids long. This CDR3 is CASSQVGGRPEAFF. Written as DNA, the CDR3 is TGTGCCAGCAGCCAAGTAGGGGGAAGACCTGAAGCTTTCTTT.

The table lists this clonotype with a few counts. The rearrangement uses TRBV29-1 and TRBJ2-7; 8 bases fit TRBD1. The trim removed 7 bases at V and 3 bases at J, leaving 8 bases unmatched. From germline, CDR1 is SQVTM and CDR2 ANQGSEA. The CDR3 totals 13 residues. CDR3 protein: CSAVAGGGYEQYF. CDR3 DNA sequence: TGCAGCGCCGTGGCAGGGGGCGGCTACGAGCAGTACTTC.

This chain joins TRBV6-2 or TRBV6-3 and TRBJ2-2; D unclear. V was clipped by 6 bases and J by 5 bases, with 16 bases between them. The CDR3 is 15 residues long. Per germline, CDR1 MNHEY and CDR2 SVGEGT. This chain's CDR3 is CASSVRKGRTGELFF. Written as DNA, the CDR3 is TGTGCCAGCAGCGTGAGGAAGGGTAGGACCGGGGAGCTGTTTTTT.

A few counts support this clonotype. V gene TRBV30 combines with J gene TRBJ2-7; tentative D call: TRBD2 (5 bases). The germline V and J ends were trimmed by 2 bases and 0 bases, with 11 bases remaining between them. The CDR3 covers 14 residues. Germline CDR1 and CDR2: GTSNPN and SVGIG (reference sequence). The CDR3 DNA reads TGTGCCTGGAGTTCCGGGATCAACTCCTACGAGCAGTACTTC. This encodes CAWSSGINSYEQYF.

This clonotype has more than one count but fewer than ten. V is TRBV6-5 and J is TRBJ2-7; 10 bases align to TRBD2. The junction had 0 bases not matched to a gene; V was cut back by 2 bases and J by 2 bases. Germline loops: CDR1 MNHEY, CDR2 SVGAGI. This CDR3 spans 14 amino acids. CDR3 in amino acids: CASSYLAGAYEQYF. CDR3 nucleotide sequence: TGTGCCAGCAGTTACCTAGCGGGAGCCTACGAGCAGTACTTC.

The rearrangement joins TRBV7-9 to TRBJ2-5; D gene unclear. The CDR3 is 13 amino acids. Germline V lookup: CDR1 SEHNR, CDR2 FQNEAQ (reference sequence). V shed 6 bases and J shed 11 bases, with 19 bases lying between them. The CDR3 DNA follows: TGTGCCAGCAGACCAGAACTGAGGAATGAGCAGTACTTC. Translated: CASRPELRNEQYF.

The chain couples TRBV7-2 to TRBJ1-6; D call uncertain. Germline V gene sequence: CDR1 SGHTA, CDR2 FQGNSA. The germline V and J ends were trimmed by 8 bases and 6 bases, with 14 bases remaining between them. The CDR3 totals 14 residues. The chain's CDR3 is CASDRRASNSPLHF. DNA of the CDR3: TGTGCCAGCGACCGGAGGGCCTCTAATTCACCCCTCCACTTT.

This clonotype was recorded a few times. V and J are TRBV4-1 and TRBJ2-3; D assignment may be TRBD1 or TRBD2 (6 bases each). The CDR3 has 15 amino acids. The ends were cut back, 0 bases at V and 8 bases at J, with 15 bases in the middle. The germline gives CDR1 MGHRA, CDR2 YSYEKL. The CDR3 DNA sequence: TGCGCCAGCAGCCAAGATCCGGGGGCGATGGGTACGCAGTATTTT. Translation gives CASSQDPGAMGTQYF.

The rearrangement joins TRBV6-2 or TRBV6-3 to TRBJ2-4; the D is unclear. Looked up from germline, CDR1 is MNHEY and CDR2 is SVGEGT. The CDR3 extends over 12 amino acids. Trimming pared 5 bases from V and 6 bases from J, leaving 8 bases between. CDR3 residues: CASSRVGNIQYF. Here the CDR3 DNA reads TGTGCCAGCAGTCGGGTCGGAAACATTCAGTACTTC.

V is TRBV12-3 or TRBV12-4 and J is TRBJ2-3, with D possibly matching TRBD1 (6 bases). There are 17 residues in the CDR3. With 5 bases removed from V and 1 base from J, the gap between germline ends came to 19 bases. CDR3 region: CASSPNPGVFGTDTQYF. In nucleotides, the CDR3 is TGTGCCAGCAGTCCCAACCCAGGGGTATTCGGCACAGATACGCAGTATTTT.

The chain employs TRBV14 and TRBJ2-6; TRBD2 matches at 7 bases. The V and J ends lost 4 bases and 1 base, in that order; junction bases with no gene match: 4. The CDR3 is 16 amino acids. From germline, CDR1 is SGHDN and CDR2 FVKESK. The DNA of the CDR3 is TGTGCCAGCAGCCCCGTCGGGGGGTCTGGGGCCAACGTCCTGACTTTC. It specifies CASSPVGGSGANVLTF.